The T cell receptor (beta chain) described here comes from a study of OX40 agonist ivuxolimab in advanced cancers. Unmatched junction bases numbered 14, after V lost 4 bases and J lost 4 bases. This CDR3 has 17 residues. Germline CDR1 SGDLS, CDR2 YYNGEE. Using immunoSEQ multiplex PCR, the repertoire was profiled, and TCRdb retains in-frame clones only, with some absent. The table shows some 20,000 clones, with approximately 80% occurring only once. This receptor was obtained from an adult with an advanced solid tumor such as melanoma, head and neck, liver or kidney cancer. The V gene is TRBV9, the J gene TRBJ2-7, with 10 bases lining up with TRBD1. This sample comprised CD4+ or CD8+ T cells sorted from blood, obtained in a trial of the OX40 agonist ivuxolimab. For the CDR3, the DNA is TGTGCCAGCAGCCCGGCCCGGGTGGGACAGGGGTTTTACGAGCAGTACTTC. Its protein product is CASSPARVGQGFYEQYF. Looking up the rest from reference TRBV9 and TRBJ2-7 gives the full variable domain: DSGVTQTPKHLITATGQRVTLRCSPRSGDLSVYWYQQSLDQGLQFLIQYYNGEERAKGNILERFSAQQFPDLHSELNLSSLELGDSALYFCASSPARVGQGFYEQYFGPGTRLTVT.